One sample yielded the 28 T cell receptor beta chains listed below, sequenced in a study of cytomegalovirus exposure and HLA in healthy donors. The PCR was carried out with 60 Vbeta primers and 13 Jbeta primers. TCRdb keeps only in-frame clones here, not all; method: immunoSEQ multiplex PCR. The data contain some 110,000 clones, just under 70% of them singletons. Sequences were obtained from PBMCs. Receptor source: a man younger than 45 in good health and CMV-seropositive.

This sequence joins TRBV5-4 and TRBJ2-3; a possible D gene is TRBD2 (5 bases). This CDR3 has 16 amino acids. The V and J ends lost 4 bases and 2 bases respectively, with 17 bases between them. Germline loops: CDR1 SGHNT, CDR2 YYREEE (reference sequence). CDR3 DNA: TGTGCCAGCAGCCGACCGACGGGGTCCCTCACAGATACGCAGTATTTT. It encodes CASSRPTGSLTDTQYF.

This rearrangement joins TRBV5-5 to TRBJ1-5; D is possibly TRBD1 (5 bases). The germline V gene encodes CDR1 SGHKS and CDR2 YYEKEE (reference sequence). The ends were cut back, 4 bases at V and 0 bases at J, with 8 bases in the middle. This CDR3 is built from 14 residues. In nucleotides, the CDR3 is TGTGCCAGCAGCCTAGGACATAGCAATCAGCCCCAGCATTTT. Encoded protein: CASSLGHSNQPQHF. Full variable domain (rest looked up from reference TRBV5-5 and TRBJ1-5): DAGVTQSPTHLIKTRGQQVTLRCSPISGHKSVSWYQQVLGQGPQFIFQYYEKEERGRGNFPDRFSARQFPNYSSELNVNALLLGDSALYLCASSLGHSNQPQHFGDGTRLSIL.

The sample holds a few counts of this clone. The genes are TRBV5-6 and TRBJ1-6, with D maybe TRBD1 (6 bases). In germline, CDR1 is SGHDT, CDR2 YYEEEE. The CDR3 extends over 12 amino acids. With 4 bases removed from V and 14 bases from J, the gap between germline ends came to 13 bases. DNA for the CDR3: TGTGCCAGCAGCCCCACAGGGAGTGCCCTCCACTTT. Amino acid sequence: CASSPTGSALHF.

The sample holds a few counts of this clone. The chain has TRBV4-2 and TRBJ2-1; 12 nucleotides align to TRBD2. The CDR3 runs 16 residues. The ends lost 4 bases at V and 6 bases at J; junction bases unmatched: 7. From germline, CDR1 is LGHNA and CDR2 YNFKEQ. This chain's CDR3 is CASSLEGTSGSNEQFF. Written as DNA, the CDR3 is TGTGCCAGCAGCCTCGAAGGGACTAGCGGGTCCAATGAGCAGTTCTTC.

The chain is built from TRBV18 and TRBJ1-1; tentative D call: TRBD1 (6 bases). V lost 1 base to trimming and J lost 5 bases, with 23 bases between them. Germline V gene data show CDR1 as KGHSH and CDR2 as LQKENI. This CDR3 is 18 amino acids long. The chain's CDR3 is CASSPLLGTQGGVTEAFF. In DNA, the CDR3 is TGTGCCAGCTCACCACTGCTCGGGACACAAGGTGGAGTGACTGAAGCTTTCTTT.

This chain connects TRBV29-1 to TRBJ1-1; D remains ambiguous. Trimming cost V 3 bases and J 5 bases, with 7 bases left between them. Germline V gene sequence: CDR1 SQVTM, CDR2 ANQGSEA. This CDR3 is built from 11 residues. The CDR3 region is CSVDSGTEAFF. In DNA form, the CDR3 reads TGCAGCGTTGATTCGGGGACTGAAGCTTTCTTT.

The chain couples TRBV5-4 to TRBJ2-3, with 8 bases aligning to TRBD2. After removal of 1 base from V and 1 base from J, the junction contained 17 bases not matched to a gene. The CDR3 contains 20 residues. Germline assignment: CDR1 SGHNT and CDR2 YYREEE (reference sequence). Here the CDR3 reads CASSLRGWGSGNTGTDTQYF. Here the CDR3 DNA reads TGTGCCAGCAGCTTGAGGGGGTGGGGTAGCGGGAATACTGGCACAGATACGCAGTATTTT.

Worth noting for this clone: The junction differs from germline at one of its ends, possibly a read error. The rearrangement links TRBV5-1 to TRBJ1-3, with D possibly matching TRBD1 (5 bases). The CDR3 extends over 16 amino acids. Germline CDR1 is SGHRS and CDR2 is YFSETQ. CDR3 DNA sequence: TGCGCCAGCAGCCGGCGGGGGACTACATCTGGTAACACCATATATTTT. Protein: CASSRRGTTSGNTIYF.

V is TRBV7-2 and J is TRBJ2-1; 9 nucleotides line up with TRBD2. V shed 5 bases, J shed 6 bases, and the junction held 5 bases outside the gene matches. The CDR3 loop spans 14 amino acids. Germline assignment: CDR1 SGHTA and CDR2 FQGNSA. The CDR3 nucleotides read TGTGCCAGCAGCCACAGTAGCGGGAGCAATGAGCAGTTCTTC. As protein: CASSHSSGSNEQFF.

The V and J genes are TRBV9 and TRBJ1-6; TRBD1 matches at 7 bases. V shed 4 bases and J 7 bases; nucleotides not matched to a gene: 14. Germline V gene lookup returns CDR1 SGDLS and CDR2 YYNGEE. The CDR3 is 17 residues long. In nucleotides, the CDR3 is TGTGCCAGCAGCTTCGAGACAGGGCCATTTCCCAATTCACCCCTCCACTTT. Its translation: CASSFETGPFPNSPLHF.

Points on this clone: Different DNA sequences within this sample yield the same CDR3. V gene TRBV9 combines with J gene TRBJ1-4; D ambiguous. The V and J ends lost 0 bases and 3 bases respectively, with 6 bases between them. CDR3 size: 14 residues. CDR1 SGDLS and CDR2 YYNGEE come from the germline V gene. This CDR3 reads CASSVGASNEKLFF. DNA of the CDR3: TGTGCCAGCAGCGTAGGGGCCTCTAATGAAAAACTGTTTTTT.

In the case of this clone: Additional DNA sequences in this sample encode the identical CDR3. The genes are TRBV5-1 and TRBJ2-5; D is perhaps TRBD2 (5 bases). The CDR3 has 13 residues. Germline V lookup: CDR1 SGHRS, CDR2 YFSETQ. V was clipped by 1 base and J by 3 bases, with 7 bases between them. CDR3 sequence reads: CASSLTGEETQYF. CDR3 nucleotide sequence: TGCGCCAGCAGCTTGACCGGGGAAGAGACCCAGTACTTC. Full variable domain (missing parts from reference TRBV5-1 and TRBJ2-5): KAGVTQTPRYLIKTRGQQVTLSCSPISGHRSVSWYQQTPGQGLQFLFEYFSETQRNKGNFPGRFSGRQFSNSRSEMNVSTLELGDSALYLCASSLTGEETQYFGPGTRLLVL.

The CDR3 sequence is CASSLVTGTGNTIYF. The CDR3 DNA sequence: TGCGCCAGCAGCTTGGTTACAGGGACCGGAAACACCATATATTTT. This sequence joins TRBV5-1 and TRBJ1-3, with a weak D call TRBD1 (6 bases). The V gene lost 0 bases and the J gene lost 4 bases, with 11 bases spanning the gap. CDR3 length: 15 amino acids. The V gene's germline CDR1 is SGHRS and CDR2 YFSETQ. The full variable domain, completed using reference TRBV5-1 and TRBJ1-3, is KAGVTQTPRYLIKTRGQQVTLSCSPISGHRSVSWYQQTPGQGLQFLFEYFSETQRNKGNFPGRFSGRQFSNSRSEMNVSTLELGDSALYLCASSLVTGTGNTIYFGEGSWLTVV.

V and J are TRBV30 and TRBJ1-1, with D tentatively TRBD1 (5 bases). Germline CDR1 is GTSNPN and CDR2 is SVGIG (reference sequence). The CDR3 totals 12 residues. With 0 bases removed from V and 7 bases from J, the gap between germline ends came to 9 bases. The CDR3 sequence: CAWSVGGIEAFF. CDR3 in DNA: TGTGCCTGGAGTGTGGGGGGGATTGAAGCTTTCTTT.

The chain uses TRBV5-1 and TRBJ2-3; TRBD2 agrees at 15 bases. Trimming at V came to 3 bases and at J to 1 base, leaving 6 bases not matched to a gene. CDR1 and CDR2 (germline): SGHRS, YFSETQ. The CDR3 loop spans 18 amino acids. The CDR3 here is CASSWGLAGGLGTDTQYF. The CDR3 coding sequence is TGCGCCAGCAGCTGGGGACTAGCGGGGGGCCTCGGCACAGATACGCAGTATTTT.

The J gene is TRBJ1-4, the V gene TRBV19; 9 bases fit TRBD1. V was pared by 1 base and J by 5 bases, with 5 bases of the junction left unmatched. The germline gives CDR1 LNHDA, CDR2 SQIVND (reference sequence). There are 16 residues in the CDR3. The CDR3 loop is CASSIGRTGENEKLFF. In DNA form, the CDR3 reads TGTGCCAGTAGTATAGGGCGGACAGGGGAGAATGAAAAACTGTTTTTT.

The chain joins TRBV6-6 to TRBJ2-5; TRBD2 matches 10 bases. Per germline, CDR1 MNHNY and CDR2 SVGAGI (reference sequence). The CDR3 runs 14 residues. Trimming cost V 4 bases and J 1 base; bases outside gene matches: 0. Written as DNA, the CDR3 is TGTGCCAGCAGTTGGACTAGCGGCCAAGAGACCCAGTACTTC. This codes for CASSWTSGQETQYF.

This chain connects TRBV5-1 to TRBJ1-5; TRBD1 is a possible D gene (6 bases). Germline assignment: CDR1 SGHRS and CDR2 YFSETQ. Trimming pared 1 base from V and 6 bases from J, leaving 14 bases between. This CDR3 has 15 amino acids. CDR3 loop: CASSLFAGDSQPQHF. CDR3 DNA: TGCGCCAGCAGCTTGTTCGCAGGGGATAGTCAGCCCCAGCATTTT.

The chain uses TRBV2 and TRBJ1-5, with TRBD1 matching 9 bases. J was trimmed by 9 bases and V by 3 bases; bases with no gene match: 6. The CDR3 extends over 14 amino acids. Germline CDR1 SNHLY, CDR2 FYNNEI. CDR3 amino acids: CASSEGDRVSPQHF. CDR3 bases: TGTGCCAGCAGTGAGGGGGACAGGGTATCGCCCCAGCATTTT.

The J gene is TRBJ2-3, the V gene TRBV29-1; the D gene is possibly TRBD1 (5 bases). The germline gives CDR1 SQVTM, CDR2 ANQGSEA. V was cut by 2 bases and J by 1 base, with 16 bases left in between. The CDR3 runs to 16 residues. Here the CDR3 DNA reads TGCAGCGTTGAATCCGAGGACATCTACCGCACAGATACGCAGTATTTT. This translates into CSVESEDIYRTDTQYF.

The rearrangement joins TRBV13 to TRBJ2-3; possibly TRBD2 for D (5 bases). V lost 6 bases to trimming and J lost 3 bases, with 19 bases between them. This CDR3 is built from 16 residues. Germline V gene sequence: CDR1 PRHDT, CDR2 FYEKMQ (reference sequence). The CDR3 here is CASRQHIGEETDTQYF. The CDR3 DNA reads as TGTGCCAGCAGGCAGCACATCGGGGAAGAAACAGATACGCAGTATTTT.

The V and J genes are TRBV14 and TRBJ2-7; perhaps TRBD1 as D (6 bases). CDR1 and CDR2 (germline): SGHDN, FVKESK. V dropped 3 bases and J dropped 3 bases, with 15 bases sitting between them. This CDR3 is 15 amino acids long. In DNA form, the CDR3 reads TGTGCCAGCAGCCATGCGACCGGGACATTCTACGAGCAGTACTTC. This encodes CASSHATGTFYEQYF.

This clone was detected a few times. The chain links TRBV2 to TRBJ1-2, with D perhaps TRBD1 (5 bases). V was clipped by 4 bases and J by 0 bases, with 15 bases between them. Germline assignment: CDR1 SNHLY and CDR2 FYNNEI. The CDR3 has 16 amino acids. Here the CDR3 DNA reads TGTGCCAGCAGTGGTACGACAGCAACCGCTAACTATGGCTACACCTTC. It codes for CASSGTTATANYGYTF.

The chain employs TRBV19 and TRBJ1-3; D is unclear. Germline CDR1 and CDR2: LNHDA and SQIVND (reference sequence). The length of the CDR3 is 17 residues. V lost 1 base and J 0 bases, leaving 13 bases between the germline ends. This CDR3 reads CASSIAGSGLSGNTIYF. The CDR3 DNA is TGTGCCAGTAGTATAGCGGGGTCCGGCCTCTCTGGAAACACCATATATTTT.

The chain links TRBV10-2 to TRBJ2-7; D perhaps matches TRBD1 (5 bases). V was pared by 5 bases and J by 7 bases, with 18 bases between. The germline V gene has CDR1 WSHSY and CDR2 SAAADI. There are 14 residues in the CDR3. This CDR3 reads CASSHGAVTGEQYF. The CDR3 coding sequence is TGCGCCAGCAGTCATGGGGCAGTCACTGGGGAGCAGTACTTC.

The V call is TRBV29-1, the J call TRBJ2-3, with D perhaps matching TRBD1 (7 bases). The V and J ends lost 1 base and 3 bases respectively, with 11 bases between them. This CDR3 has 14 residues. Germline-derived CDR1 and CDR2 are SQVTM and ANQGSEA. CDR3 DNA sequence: TGCAGCGTTGAAGTGTCAGGGGGGACAGATACGCAGTATTTT. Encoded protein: CSVEVSGGTDTQYF.

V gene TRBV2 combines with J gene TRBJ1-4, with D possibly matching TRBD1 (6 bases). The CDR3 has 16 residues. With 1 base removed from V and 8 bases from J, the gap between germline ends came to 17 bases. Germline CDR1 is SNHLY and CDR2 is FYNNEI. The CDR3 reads CASSEGGQHLREKLFF. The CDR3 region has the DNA TGTGCCAGCAGTGAAGGCGGACAGCATCTCCGCGAAAAACTGTTTTTT.

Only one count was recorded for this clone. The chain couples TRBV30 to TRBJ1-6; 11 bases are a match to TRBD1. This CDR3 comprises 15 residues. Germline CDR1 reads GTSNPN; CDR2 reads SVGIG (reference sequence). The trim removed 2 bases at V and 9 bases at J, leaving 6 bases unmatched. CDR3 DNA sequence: TGTGCCTGGAGTCGGCGGACAGGGGGCCTTTCACCCCTCCACTTT. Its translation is CAWSRRTGGLSPLHF.